The rows below give T cell receptor beta chains drawn from one sample of a study of technical replicates of blood from a few donors. Produced via immunoSEQ multiplex PCR; TCRdb's table is partial and in-frame only. The sample has tens of thousands of clones, roughly nine tenths seen once. Sequenced input: T cells isolated from PBMCs. The receptors originated from a human donor in good health. Both conserved end residues are part of each CDR3. D genes are given only for firm matches. Where a row states a size, it is once, few, many or the class of an expanded clone; other rows omit it.

.	TRBD1	TRBV7-9	TRBJ1-2	CASSPGQGAYGYTF	TGTGCCAGCAGCCCGGGACAGGGGGCCTATGGCTACACCTTC
.	.	TRBV2	TRBJ1-2	CAIRTADAYGYTF	TGTGCCATACGGACAGCGGACGCTTATGGCTACACCTTC
.	TRBD2	TRBV7-9	TRBJ2-3	CASSLRGLAGERTDTQYF	TGTGCCAGCAGCTTAAGGGGACTAGCGGGAGAAAGAACAGATACGCAGTATTTT
.	.	TRBV19	TRBJ1-5	CASSYRDQPQHF	TGTGCCAGTAGTTACAGGGATCAGCCCCAGCATTTT
.	TRBD1	TRBV12-5	TRBJ2-7	CASGLAPWSEGQGDYEQYF	TGTGCTAGTGGCCTTGCTCCCTGGTCAGAGGGACAGGGGGACTACGAGCAGTACTTC
once	TRBD1	TRBV27	TRBJ2-7	CASSFIGPQGHEQYF	TGTGCCAGCAGTTTTATAGGCCCACAGGGGCACGAGCAGTACTTC
.	.	TRBV11-2	TRBJ2-7	CASSLMGHSSYEQYF	TGTGCCAGCAGCTTGATGGGCCACAGCTCCTACGAGCAGTACTTC
.	TRBD1	TRBV2	TRBJ1-2	CASRKTGHSNYGYTF	TGTGCCAGCCGAAAGACAGGGCACTCTAACTATGGCTACACCTTC
.	TRBD2	TRBV11-3	TRBJ2-7	CASSPRPSGTKPYEQYF	TGTGCCAGCAGCCCTCGTCCTAGCGGGACCAAACCCTACGAGCAGTACTTC
.	TRBD1	TRBV29-1	TRBJ1-1	CSAGQGNTEAFF	TGCAGCGCCGGACAGGGGAACACTGAAGCTTTCTTT
.	TRBD2	TRBV5-1	TRBJ2-2	CASSLVTSGETGELFF	TGCGCCAGCAGCTTGGTCACTAGCGGGGAGACCGGGGAGCTGTTTTTT
once	TRBD1	TRBV15	TRBJ2-2	CATSRQGGSVGTGELFF	TGTGCCACCAGCCGACAGGGCGGCAGTGTGGGCACCGGGGAGCTGTTTTTT
.	TRBD1	TRBV5-1	TRBJ2-2	CASSLARTGPNGELFF	TGCGCCAGCAGCTTGGCCCGGACAGGGCCAAACGGGGAGCTGTTTTTT
.	TRBD1	TRBV4-1	TRBJ1-6	CASSLTQTGTGVSPLHF	TGCGCCAGCAGCCTTACCCAAACCGGGACAGGGGTATCACCCCTCCACTTT
.	TRBD1	TRBV28	TRBJ2-1	CASRPPGQSSSYNEQFF	TGTGCCAGCAGACCGCCGGGACAGTCCAGCTCCTACAATGAGCAGTTCTTC
.	.	TRBV9	TRBJ1-1	CASSVAVNTEAFF	TGTGCCAGCAGCGTAGCGGTGAACACTGAAGCTTTCTTT
.	TRBD1	TRBV6-1	TRBJ1-1	CASSGFGRQGGTEAFF	TGTGCCAGCAGTGGTTTTGGGAGACAGGGAGGCACTGAAGCTTTCTTT
.	.	TRBV6-5	TRBJ1-1	CASSPPGTTEAFF	TGTGCCAGCAGCCCGCCGGGAACCACTGAAGCTTTCTTT
few	.	TRBV10-1	TRBJ2-1	CASSVGRISYNEQFF	TGCGCCAGCAGTGTTGGGAGGATATCCTACAATGAGCAGTTCTTC
once	TRBD1	TRBV6-1	TRBJ1-2	CASSLRTGAAGGYTF	TGTGCCAGCAGTCTCCGGACAGGGGCGGCGGGAGGCTACACCTTC
.	TRBD2	TRBV5-4	TRBJ2-7	CASSRSSGGLYYEQYF	TGTGCCAGCAGCCGGTCTAGCGGGGGGCTTTATTACGAGCAGTACTTC
.	TRBD1	TRBV5-4	TRBJ1-2	CASSSQTGMDYGYTF	TGTGCCAGCAGCTCCCAGACAGGGATGGACTATGGCTACACCTTC